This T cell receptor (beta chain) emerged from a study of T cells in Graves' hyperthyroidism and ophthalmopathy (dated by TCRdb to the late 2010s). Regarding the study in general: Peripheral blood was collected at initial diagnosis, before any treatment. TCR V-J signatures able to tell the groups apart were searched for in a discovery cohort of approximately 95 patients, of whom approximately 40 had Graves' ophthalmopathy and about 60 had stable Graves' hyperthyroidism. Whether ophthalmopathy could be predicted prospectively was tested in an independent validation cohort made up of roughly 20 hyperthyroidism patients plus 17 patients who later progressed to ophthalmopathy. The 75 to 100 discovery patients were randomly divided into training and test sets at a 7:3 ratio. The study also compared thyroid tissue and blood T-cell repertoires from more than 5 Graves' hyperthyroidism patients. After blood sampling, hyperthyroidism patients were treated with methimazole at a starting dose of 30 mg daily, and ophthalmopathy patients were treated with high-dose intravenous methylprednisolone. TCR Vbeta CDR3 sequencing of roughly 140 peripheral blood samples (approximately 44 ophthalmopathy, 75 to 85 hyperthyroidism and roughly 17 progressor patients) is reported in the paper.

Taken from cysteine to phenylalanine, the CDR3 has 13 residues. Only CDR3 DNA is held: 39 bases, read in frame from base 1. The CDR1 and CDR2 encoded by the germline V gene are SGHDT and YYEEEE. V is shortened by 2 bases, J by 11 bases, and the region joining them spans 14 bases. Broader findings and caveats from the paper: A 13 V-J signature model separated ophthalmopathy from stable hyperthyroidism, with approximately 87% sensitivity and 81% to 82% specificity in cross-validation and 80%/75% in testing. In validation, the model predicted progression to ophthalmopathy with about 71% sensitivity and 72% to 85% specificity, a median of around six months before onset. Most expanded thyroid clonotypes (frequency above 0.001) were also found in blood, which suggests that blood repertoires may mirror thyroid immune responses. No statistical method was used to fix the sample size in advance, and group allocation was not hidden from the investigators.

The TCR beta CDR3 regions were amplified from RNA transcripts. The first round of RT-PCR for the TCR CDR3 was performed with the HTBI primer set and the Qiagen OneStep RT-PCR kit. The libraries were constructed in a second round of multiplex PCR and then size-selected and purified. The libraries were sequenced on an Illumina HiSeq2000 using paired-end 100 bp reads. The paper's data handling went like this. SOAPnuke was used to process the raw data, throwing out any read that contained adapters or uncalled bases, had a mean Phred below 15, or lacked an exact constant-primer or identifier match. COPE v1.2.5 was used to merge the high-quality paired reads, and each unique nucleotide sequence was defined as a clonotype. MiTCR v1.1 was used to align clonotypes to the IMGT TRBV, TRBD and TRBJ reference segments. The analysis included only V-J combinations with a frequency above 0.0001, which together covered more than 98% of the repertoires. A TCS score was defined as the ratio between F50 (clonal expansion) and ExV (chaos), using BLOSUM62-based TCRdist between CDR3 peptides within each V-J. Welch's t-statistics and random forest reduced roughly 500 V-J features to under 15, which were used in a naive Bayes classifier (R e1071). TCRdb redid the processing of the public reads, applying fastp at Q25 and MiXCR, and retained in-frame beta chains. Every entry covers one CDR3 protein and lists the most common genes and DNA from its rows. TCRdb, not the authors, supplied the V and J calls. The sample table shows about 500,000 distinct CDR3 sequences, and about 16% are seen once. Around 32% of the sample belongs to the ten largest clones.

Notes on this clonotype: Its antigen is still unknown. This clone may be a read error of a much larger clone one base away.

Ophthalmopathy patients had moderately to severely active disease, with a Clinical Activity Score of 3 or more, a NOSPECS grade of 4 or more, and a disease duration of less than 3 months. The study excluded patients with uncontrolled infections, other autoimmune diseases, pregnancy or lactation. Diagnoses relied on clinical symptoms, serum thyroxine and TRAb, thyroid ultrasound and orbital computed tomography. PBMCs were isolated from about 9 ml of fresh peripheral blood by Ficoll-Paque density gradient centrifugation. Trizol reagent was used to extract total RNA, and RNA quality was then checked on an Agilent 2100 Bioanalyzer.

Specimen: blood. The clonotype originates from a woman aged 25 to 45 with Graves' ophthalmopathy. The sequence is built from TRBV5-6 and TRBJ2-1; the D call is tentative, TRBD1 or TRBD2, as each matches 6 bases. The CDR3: CASSFGGSDKQFF. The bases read TGTGCCAGCAGCTTCGGGGGCAGTGACAAGCAGTTCTTC. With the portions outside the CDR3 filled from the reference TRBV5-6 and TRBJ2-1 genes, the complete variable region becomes DAGVTQSPTHLIKTRGQQVTLRCSPKSGHDTVSWYQQALGQGPQFIFQYYEEEERQRGNFPDRFSGHQFPNYSSELNVNALLLGDSALYLCASSFGGSDKQFFGPGTRLTVL.